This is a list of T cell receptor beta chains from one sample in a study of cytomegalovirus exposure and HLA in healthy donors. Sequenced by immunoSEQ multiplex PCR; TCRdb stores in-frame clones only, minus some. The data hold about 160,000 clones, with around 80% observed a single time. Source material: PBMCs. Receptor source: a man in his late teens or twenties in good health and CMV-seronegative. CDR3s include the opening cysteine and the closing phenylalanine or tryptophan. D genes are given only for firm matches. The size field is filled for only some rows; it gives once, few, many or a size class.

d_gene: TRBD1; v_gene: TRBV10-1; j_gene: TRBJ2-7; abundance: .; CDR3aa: CASSEYAGGPEQYF; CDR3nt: TGCGCCAGCAGTGAGTATGCAGGGGGCCCCGAGCAGTACTTC
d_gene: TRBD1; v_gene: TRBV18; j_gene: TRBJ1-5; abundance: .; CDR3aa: CASSLDRTYQPQHF; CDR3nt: TGTGCCAGCTCACTGGACAGGACCTATCAGCCCCAGCATTTT
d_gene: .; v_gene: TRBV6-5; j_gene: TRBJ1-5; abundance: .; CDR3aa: CASRAGDYNQPQHF; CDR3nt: TGTGCCAGCAGGGCCGGAGATTACAATCAGCCCCAGCATTTT
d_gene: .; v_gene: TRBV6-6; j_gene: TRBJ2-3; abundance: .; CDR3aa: CASSTFGTSTDTQYF; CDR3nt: TGTGCCAGCAGTACTTTCGGGACTAGCACAGATACGCAGTATTTT
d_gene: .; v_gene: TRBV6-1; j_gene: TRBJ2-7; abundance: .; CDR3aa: CASRDTSSSYEQYF; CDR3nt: TGTGCCAGCAGGGACACTAGCTCCTCCTACGAGCAGTACTTC
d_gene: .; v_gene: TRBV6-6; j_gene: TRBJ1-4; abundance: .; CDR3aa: CASSSQGAGGNEKLFF; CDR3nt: TGTGCCAGCAGTTCACAGGGTGCTGGTGGTAATGAAAAACTGTTTTTT
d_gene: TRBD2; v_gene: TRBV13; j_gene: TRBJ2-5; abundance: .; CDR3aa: CASSRTSGSGETQYF; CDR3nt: TGTGCCAGCAGCCGAACTAGCGGGAGCGGGGAGACCCAGTACTTC
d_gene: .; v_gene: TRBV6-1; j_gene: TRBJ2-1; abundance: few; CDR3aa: CASSAIRGNEQFF; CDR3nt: TGTGCCAGCAGTGCTATCAGGGGAAATGAGCAGTTCTTC
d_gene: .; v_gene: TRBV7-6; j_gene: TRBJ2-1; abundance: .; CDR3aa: CASSLVALHNEQFF; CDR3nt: TGTGCCAGCAGCTTAGTAGCGTTGCACAATGAGCAGTTCTTC
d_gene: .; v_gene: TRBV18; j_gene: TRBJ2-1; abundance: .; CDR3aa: CASSPDYNEQFF; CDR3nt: TGTGCCAGCTCACCCGACTATAATGAGCAGTTCTTC
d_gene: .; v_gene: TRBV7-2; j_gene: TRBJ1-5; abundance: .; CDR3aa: CASSPVTHQPQHF; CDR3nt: TGTGCCAGCAGCCCAGTAACCCATCAGCCCCAGCATTTT
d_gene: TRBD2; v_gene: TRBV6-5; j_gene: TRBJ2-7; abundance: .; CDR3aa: CASGLAGGSSYEQYF; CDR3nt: TGTGCCAGCGGGCTAGCGGGAGGGTCCTCCTACGAGCAGTACTTC
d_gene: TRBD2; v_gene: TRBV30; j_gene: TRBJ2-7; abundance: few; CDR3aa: CAWSVRGPGLSGGVYEQYF; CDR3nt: TGTGCCTGGAGTGTAAGGGGCCCCGGGCTCTCGGGAGGGGTTTACGAGCAGTACTTC
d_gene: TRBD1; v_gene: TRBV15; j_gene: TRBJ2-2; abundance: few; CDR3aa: CATSSPSGTGNTGELFF; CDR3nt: TGTGCCACCAGCAGTCCATCCGGGACAGGGAACACCGGGGAGCTGTTTTTT
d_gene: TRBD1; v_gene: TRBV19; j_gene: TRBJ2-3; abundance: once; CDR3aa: CASNAWQGARDTQYF; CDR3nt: TGTGCCAGTAATGCATGGCAGGGGGCTAGAGATACGCAGTATTTT
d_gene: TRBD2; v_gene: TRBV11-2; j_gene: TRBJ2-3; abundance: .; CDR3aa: CASSPTASGLSDTQYF; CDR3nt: TGTGCCAGCAGCCCGACGGCTAGCGGCCTCTCAGATACGCAGTATTTT
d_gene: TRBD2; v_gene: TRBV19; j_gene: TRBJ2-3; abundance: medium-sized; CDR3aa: CASSMSSGSTDTQYF; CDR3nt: TGTGCCAGTAGTATGTCTAGCGGGAGCACAGATACGCAGTATTTT